This T cell receptor (beta chain) came from a study of T cell responses to AZD1222 COVID-19 vaccine. Study at large: Second-dose intervals of approximately 4 or approximately 12 weeks were pooled. Study-wide results and caveats: Spike-specific TCR breadth and depth grew following two AZD1222 doses. The number of AZD1222 recipients seropositive at baseline was only six. Reports say nearly half of spike-specific TCRs go after unmutated variant regions.

Profiling relied on immunoSEQ multiplex PCR, and the TCRdb table lists in-frame clones only, not all of them. This table has 80,000 to 100,000 clones, about 88% appearing once. This clone appeared a single time. Its antigen remains unknown. Germline V lookup: CDR1 SGHTA, CDR2 FQGNSA. Trimming removed 2 bases from V and 3 bases from J, with 8 bases in between. The CDR3 totals 14 residues. The specimen comprised peripheral blood, sampled on day 0 of AZD1222 vaccination. The chain carries TRBV7-2 and TRBJ2-1, with TRBD2 as a possible D gene (6 bases). The clonotype comes from an adult in good health. CDR3 region: CASSLRRVYNEQFF. CDR3 coding DNA: TGTGCCAGCAGCTTAAGGAGGGTCTACAATGAGCAGTTCTTC.